These 32 T cell receptor beta chains were all obtained from the same sample, sequenced in a study of prognosis after radiotherapy for stage I lung cancer. Two-round multiplex PCR, the amplification method, yielded TCR beta CDR3 from genomic DNA. Initially, in first-round PCR, primers specific to each TRBV and TRBJ gene were used. MiXCR, applied by TCRdb to the multiplex PCR reads, yields one record per CDR3 protein. This sample has 59,000 or so distinct CDR3 sequences; approximately 26% occur once, and the top ten carry around 6.9%. The input for sequencing was PBMCs, taken before or after stereotactic body radiation therapy (not recorded which). The receptors come from a donor aged 50 or older with non-small cell lung cancer.

This clonotype was seen at least ten times. The chain couples TRBV6-5 to TRBJ2-2; 7 positions agree with TRBD2. CDR3 size: 14 residues. Germline V gene lookup returns CDR1 MNHEY and CDR2 SVGAGI. V lost 7 bases to trimming and J lost 2 bases; unmatched junction nucleotides: 4. The chain's CDR3 is CASTGTTNTGELFF. The CDR3 DNA follows: TGTGCCAGCACCGGGACTACTAACACCGGGGAGCTGTTTTTT.

This clonotype occurred many times. This chain uses TRBV7-8 with TRBJ1-5; a weak D match, TRBD1 (5 bases). Deletions cut 1 base from V and 2 bases from J, with 15 bases between. The CDR3 contains 17 residues. Germline CDR1 SGHVS, CDR2 FQNEAQ. The CDR3 protein is CASSLVGVAGRNQPQHF. For the CDR3, the DNA is TGTGCCAGCAGCTTAGTAGGGGTCGCGGGGCGCAATCAGCCCCAGCATTTT.

This clonotype was observed at least ten times. The rearrangement links TRBV11-2 to TRBJ2-7, with 8 nucleotides matching TRBD1. CDR1 is SGHAT and CDR2 is FQNNGV in the germline V gene. The CDR3 runs to 15 residues. With 2 bases clipped from V and 4 bases from J, the junction kept 7 bases outside the gene matches. Written as DNA, the CDR3 is TGTGCCAGCAGCTTAACCGGGACAGGCCAATACGAGCAGTACTTC. It yields the protein CASSLTGTGQYEQYF.

This clonotype was detected many times. This chain joins TRBV6-4 and TRBJ1-5, with D possibly TRBD1 on 5 matching bases. The V end lost 8 bases, the J end lost 5 bases, and 16 bases lay between the germline ends. CDR3 length: 14 amino acids. Germline V gives CDR1 MRHNA, CDR2 SNTAGT. CDR3 DNA sequence: TGTGCCAGCCCGACGGGGGGGGAAGATCAGCCCCAGCATTTT. Its protein product is CASPTGGEDQPQHF.

This clonotype was seen ten or more times. The chain couples TRBV13 to TRBJ2-3, with D possibly matching TRBD2 (6 bases). Germline loops: CDR1 PRHDT, CDR2 FYEKMQ (reference sequence). Trimming shortened V by 5 bases and J by 2 bases, and 14 bases separated the two germline ends. The length of the CDR3 is 15 residues. CDR3 coding DNA: TGTGCCAGCAGCACCTGGGGGGATCCCACAGATACGCAGTATTTT. Protein: CASSTWGDPTDTQYF. The full variable domain, rest sourced from reference TRBV13 and TRBJ2-3, is AAGVIQSPRHLIKEKRETATLKCYPIPRHDTVYWYQQGPGQDPQFLISFYEKMQSDKGSIPDRFSAQQFSDYHSELNMSSLELGDSALYFCASSTWGDPTDTQYFGPGTRLTVL.

Concerning this clonotype itself: A clone one base away is much larger, so this may be a read error. The chain carries TRBV5-8 and TRBJ2-5, with 7 bases that match TRBD2. The CDR3 runs 13 residues. Germline CDR1 is SGHTS and CDR2 is YDEGEE. Here the CDR3 reads CASTLERGENQYF. CDR3 coding DNA: TGTGCCAGCACTTTGGAGCGGGGAGAGAACCAGTACTTC.

This clonotype was observed at least ten times. This chain connects TRBV30 to TRBJ2-1; D may be TRBD1 (6 bases). Germline-derived CDR1 and CDR2 are GTSNPN and SVGIG (reference sequence). Trimming removed 1 base at V and 10 bases at J, with 11 bases between. The CDR3 spans 12 residues. CDR3 residues: CAWSEQGLEQFF. DNA of the CDR3: TGTGCCTGGAGTGAACAGGGATTAGAGCAGTTCTTC.

At least ten counts were recorded for this clonotype. The genes are TRBV15 and TRBJ2-1; perhaps TRBD2 as D (6 bases). Germline V gene lookup returns CDR1 LNHNV and CDR2 YYDKDF (reference sequence). This CDR3 spans 14 amino acids. V was clipped by 8 bases and J by 0 bases, with 11 bases between them. The CDR3 sequence: CATSGVLSYNEQFF. As DNA, the CDR3 is TGTGCCACCTCGGGGGTACTCTCCTACAATGAGCAGTTCTTC.

This clonotype came up once. It is likely a read error: a sequence one base away is far more abundant. The chain employs TRBV6-9 and TRBJ1-4, with TRBD1 matching over 7 bases. The CDR3 has 13 amino acids. The germline gives CDR1 MNHGY, CDR2 SVAAGI. The CDR3 reads CACSFQGGEKLFF. The CDR3 DNA is TGTGCCTGCAGTTTCCAGGGGGGTGAAAAACTGTTTTTT.

This clonotype was counted ten times or more. This chain joins TRBV11-2 and TRBJ2-5, with a tentative D call TRBD2 (7 bases). Germline lookup yields CDR1 SGHAT and CDR2 FQNNGV. Trimming pared 7 bases from V and 5 bases from J, leaving 20 bases between. The CDR3 sequence is 15 residues long. The CDR3 DNA reads TGTGCCAGCACGGGGGGACTTGGAGGGGGGGAGACCCAGTACTTC. Its protein is CASTGGLGGGETQYF.

Many counts were recorded for this clonotype. The chain uses TRBV28 and TRBJ1-2; 7 nucleotides align to TRBD1. Per germline, CDR1 MDHEN and CDR2 SYDVKM. Unmatched junction bases numbered 9, after V lost 6 bases and J lost 5 bases. The CDR3 is 14 residues long. The CDR3 nucleotides are TGTGCCAGCAGACAGACCCGGGACAGTTATGGCTACACCTTC. It specifies CASRQTRDSYGYTF.

This clonotype was picked up a small number of times. The chain uses TRBV4-2 and TRBJ2-5; 10 nucleotides align to TRBD2. CDR3 length: 16 amino acids. J gave up 2 bases and V 4 bases, and 7 bases lay outside the gene matches. From germline, CDR1 is LGHNA and CDR2 YNFKEQ. CDR3 bases: TGTGCCAGCAGCCCACGGACTAGCGGTAATCAAGAGACCCAGTACTTC. Its protein product is CASSPRTSGNQETQYF.

As for this clonotype: At one end the junction does not follow the germline gene, possibly because of a read error. CDR3 DNA: TGTGCCAGCAGTTACAGGGATCGTGGCCCCTACCAGCAGTACTTC. It translates to CASSYRDRGPYQQYF. The chain combines TRBV6-5 with TRBJ2-7, with D unclear. CDR3 length: 15 residues. CDR1 MNHEY and CDR2 SVGAGI come from the germline V gene.

This clonotype occurred many times. This chain links TRBV5-1 with TRBJ1-1, with D perhaps matching TRBD1 (5 bases). Trimming cost V 1 base and J 1 base, with 17 bases left between them. The CDR3 is 17 residues long. The germline gives CDR1 SGHRS, CDR2 YFSETQ. The CDR3 sequence is CASSLSLVGAGNTEAFF. CDR3 DNA sequence: TGCGCCAGCAGCTTGAGTTTGGTAGGGGCAGGGAACACTGAAGCTTTCTTT.

Note on this clonotype: A much larger clonotype is one base distant, so this may be a read error. The CDR3 sequence: CASSFVRDEQIF. DNA for the CDR3: TGTGCCAGCAGCTTTGTCAGGGATGAGCAGATCTTC. The rearrangement joins TRBV5-6 to TRBJ2-1; a possible D gene is TRBD1 (5 bases). The CDR3 has 12 residues. The germline CDR1 and CDR2 sequences are SGHDT and YYEEEE.

This clonotype was detected many times. The genes are TRBV20-1 and TRBJ1-1, with D possibly being TRBD1 (6 bases). From germline, CDR1 is DFQATT and CDR2 SNEGSKA (reference sequence). V was shortened by 6 bases and J by 0 bases, with 11 bases between the two germline ends. This CDR3 spans 13 amino acids. CDR3 coding DNA: TGCAGTGCCGAGGACAGTTTGAACACTGAAGCTTTCTTT. Protein sequence: CSAEDSLNTEAFF.

The chain uses TRBV14 and TRBJ1-1; D is undetermined. This CDR3 comprises 10 residues. CDR1 and CDR2 from the germline V gene are SGHDN and FVKESK. V shed 4 bases and J shed 7 bases, with 4 bases lying between them. The CDR3 DNA follows: TGTGCCAGCAGCCGGAATGAAGCTTTCTTT. It codes for CASSRNEAFF. Full variable domain (missing parts from reference TRBV14 and TRBJ1-1): EAGVTQFPSHSVIEKGQTVTLRCDPISGHDNLYWYRRVMGKEIKFLLHFVKESKQDESGMPNNRFLAERTGGTYSTLKVQPAELEDSGVYFCASSRNEAFFGQGTRLTVV.

This clonotype was recorded at least ten times. The rearrangement joins TRBV5-1 to TRBJ2-5; perhaps TRBD1 as D (5 bases). CDR3 length: 15 residues. V lost 0 bases and J lost 1, with 10 bases in between. The germline gives CDR1 SGHRS, CDR2 YFSETQ. CDR3 nucleotides: TGCGCCAGCAGCTTGGGTTCCCAGGGCCAAGAGACCCAGTACTTC. It yields the protein CASSLGSQGQETQYF.

This clonotype was picked up many times. The gene calls are TRBV20-1 and TRBJ2-5, with 11 positions matching TRBD2. Trimming at V came to 5 bases and at J to 0 bases, leaving 5 bases not matched to a gene. There are 15 residues in the CDR3. Germline V gene sequence: CDR1 DFQATT, CDR2 SNEGSKA (reference sequence). CDR3 in DNA: TGCAGTGCTCCAATGACTAGCGGGAACCAAGAGACCCAGTACTTC. This encodes CSAPMTSGNQETQYF.

This clonotype has a count of ten or more. The chain is built from TRBV11-2 and TRBJ1-4, with D unresolved. V lost 3 bases and J 7 bases, leaving 15 bases between the germline ends. This CDR3 spans 15 amino acids. Germline CDR1 and CDR2: SGHAT and FQNNGV. The CDR3, as DNA: TGTGCCAGCAGCTTGTCCCAAGTCGCCGGTGAAAAACTGTTTTTT. This codes for CASSLSQVAGEKLFF.

The V call is TRBV20-1, the J call TRBJ1-2; 9 bases are shared with TRBD1. The CDR3 is 17 amino acids. V was clipped by 3 bases and J by 6 bases; unmatched bases: 17. Looked up from germline, CDR1 is DFQATT and CDR2 is SNEGSKA (reference sequence). The CDR3 reads CSARAVTGTGKGDGYTF. The CDR3 DNA reads as TGCAGTGCTAGGGCCGTCACCGGGACAGGGAAAGGAGATGGCTACACCTTC.

This clonotype was observed at least ten times. This chain joins TRBV7-2 and TRBJ2-3; unclear D gene. V lost 5 bases and J 5 bases, leaving 5 bases between the germline ends. The length of the CDR3 is 11 residues. The germline V gene encodes CDR1 SGHTA and CDR2 FQGNSA. CDR3 nucleotides: TGTGCCAGCAGCCACATAGATACGCAGTATTTT. As protein: CASSHIDTQYF. Full variable domain (missing parts from reference TRBV7-2 and TRBJ2-3): GAGVSQSPSNKVTEKGKDVELRCDPISGHTALYWYRQSLGQGLEFLIYFQGNSAPDKSGLPSDRFSAERTGGSVSTLTIQRTQQEDSAVYLCASSHIDTQYFGPGTRLTVL.

Note on this clonotype: With only one base between it and a far larger clone, this is likely a read error. The V gene is TRBV6-5, the J gene TRBJ2-1, with 9 bases lining up with TRBD1. The CDR3 sequence is 14 residues long. CDR1 and CDR2 from the germline V gene are MNHEY and SVGAGI. CDR3 residues: CACSGTGWVGEQFF. CDR3 nucleotide sequence: TGTGCCTGCAGTGGGACAGGGTGGGTAGGGGAGCAGTTCTTC.

This clonotype has a count of ten or more. The J gene is TRBJ1-1, the V gene TRBV27; 8 positions match TRBD1. In germline, CDR1 is MNHEY, CDR2 SMNVEV (reference sequence). J lost 5 bases, V lost 4 bases, and 3 bases had no gene match. This CDR3 has 13 amino acids. CDR3 sequence (DNA): TGTGCCAGCAGTTCTCGGACAGGGACTGAAGCTTTCTTT. This sequence encodes CASSSRTGTEAFF.

Remarks on this clonotype: An end of the junction differs from the germline gene, which may be a read error. The gene calls are TRBV28 and TRBJ1-5; 7 positions match TRBD1. Germline CDR1 reads MDHEN; CDR2 reads SYDVKM. The CDR3 is 16 amino acids. CDR3 loop: CASSLDGTVRNQPQNF. The CDR3 DNA reads TGTGCCAGCAGCCTGGACGGGACAGTTAGAAATCAGCCCCAGAATTTT.

There are many counts of this clonotype. The genes are TRBV11-2 and TRBJ2-5; 8 bases are a match to TRBD2. Germline V gene data show CDR1 as SGHAT and CDR2 as FQNNGV. This CDR3 region has 14 residues. After removal of 4 bases from V and 4 bases from J, the junction contained 5 bases not matched to a gene. CDR3 sequence: CASSSPGGAETQYF. In DNA, the CDR3 is TGTGCCAGCAGCTCCCCGGGGGGGGCAGAGACCCAGTACTTC.

This clonotype appeared many times. J is TRBJ2-5 and V is TRBV20-1; 9 positions agree with TRBD1. Germline V gene sequence: CDR1 DFQATT, CDR2 SNEGSKA (reference sequence). The junction had 15 bases not matched to a gene; V was cut back by 4 bases and J by 9 bases. The length of the CDR3 is 15 residues. The CDR3 reads CSATTNLGQGRPQYF. The CDR3 DNA reads TGCAGTGCTACCACGAACCTCGGACAGGGGAGACCCCAGTACTTC.

The table lists this clonotype with many counts. V is TRBV7-8 and J is TRBJ2-5; possible D gene TRBD1, 6 bases. The V end was cut by 5 bases, the J end by 4 bases, with 20 bases between. This CDR3 spans 16 amino acids. CDR1 SGHVS and CDR2 FQNEAQ come from the germline V gene. The chain's CDR3 is CASSPRSRARGETQYF. The CDR3 nucleotides read TGTGCCAGCAGCCCCAGGTCCAGGGCCAGGGGAGAGACCCAGTACTTC.

This clonotype was found once. A read error may produce the germline difference seen at one junction end. This chain links TRBV28 with TRBJ2-7, with 7 bases fitting TRBD1. CDR3 size: 15 residues. CDR1 is MDHEN, CDR2 SYDVKM, per germline. The CDR3 here is CASSFDREGGYEQYF. The CDR3 DNA reads as TGTGCCAGCAGCTTCGACAGGGAAGGGGGCTACGAACAGTACTTC. Supplemented by reference TRBV28 and TRBJ2-7, the full variable domain reads DVKVTQSSRYLVKRTGEKVFLECVQDMDHENMFWYRQDPGLGLRLIYFSYDVKMKEKGDIPEGYSVSREKKERFSLILESASTNQTSMYLCASSFDREGGYEQYFGPGTRLTVT.

There are many counts of this clonotype. The chain joins TRBV20-1 to TRBJ2-1, with 9 positions matching TRBD2. CDR1 DFQATT and CDR2 SNEGSKA come from the germline V gene (reference sequence). Unmatched junction bases numbered 10, after V lost 2 bases and J lost 5 bases. The CDR3 has 16 residues. The CDR3 sequence: CSARQDGLAWDNEQFF. Written as DNA, the CDR3 is TGCAGTGCTAGACAAGATGGACTAGCGTGGGACAATGAGCAGTTCTTC.

This clonotype was seen many times. The chain is built from TRBV4-1 and TRBJ2-2; D remains unclear. Trimming took 0 bases from V and 5 from J, leaving 16 bases between them. The CDR3 runs 17 residues. CDR1 is MGHRA and CDR2 is YSYEKL in the germline V gene. CDR3 sequence (DNA): TGCGCCAGCAGCCAAGAGGTTGGCGGTTGGGGAACCGGGGAGCTGTTTTTT. Amino acids: CASSQEVGGWGTGELFF.

Comment on this clonotype: A read error is likely here: a far larger clone is one base away. The rearrangement links TRBV6-9 to TRBJ1-2; D is unclear. The CDR3 is 14 residues long. Germline V lookup: CDR1 MNHGY, CDR2 SVAAGI. V was clipped by 2 bases and J by 5 bases, with 12 bases between them. In DNA form, the CDR3 reads TGTGCCAGCAGTTATACCTCCGCGACATATGGCTACACCTTC. Protein: CASSYTSATYGYTF.